This T cell receptor beta chain originates from a study of blood T cell repertoires in COVID-19. Study background: PBMCs, B-cell-depleted T cells, or T cells were the source of the cDNA or gDNA that made up the material.

The germline V gene has CDR1 SGHAT and CDR2 FQNNGV. This CDR3 contains 15 residues. J was trimmed by 1 base and V by 7 bases; bases with no gene match: 5. TCRdb's table, derived via immunoSEQ multiplex PCR, lists solely in-frame clones and lacks some. The repertoire holds fewer than 350,000 clones, with roughly 90% as singletons. The sample comprised peripheral blood. The rearrangement links TRBV11-2 to TRBJ2-3; 10 nucleotides line up with TRBD2. The clonotype comes from a woman aged 55 to 70 with COVID-19, enrolled during active disease. The CDR3 region is CASMLAGARTDTQYF. The DNA for the CDR3 is TGTGCCAGCATGCTAGCGGGGGCGCGCACAGATACGCAGTATTTT.